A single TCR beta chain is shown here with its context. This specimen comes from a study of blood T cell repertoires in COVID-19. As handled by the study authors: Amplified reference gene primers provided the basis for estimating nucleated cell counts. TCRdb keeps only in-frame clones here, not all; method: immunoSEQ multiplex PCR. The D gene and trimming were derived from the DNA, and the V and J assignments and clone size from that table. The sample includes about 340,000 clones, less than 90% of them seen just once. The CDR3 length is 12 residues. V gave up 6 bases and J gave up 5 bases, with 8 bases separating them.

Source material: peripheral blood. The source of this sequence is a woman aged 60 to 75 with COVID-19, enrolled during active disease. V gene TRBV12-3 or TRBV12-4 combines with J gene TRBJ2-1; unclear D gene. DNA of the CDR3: TGTGCCAGCAGCCCTATGCACAATGAGCAGTTCTTC. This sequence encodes CASSPMHNEQFF.